The 24 T cell receptor beta chains presented below share a single source sample, sequenced in a study of blood T cell repertoires in COVID-19. The repertoire was sequenced with immunoSEQ multiplex PCR; TCRdb's copy has only in-frame clones and lacks some. The sample yields some 190,000 clones, approximately 90% seen once. Material: peripheral blood. The receptors come from a woman in her thirties or forties who had recovered from COVID-19.

The chain links TRBV29-1 to TRBJ2-6; D is unresolved. This CDR3 spans 14 amino acids. The V gene's germline CDR1 is SQVTM and CDR2 ANQGSEA. Deletions cut 5 bases from V and 0 bases from J, with 8 bases between. The CDR3 DNA sequence: TGCAGCGTTCCATCCGGCTCTGGGGCCAACGTCCTGACTTTC. Its protein product is CSVPSGSGANVLTF.

The chain employs TRBV5-1 and TRBJ1-4; D is possibly TRBD1 (5 bases). V was trimmed by 4 bases and J by 3 bases, leaving 13 bases between them. Germline loops: CDR1 SGHRS, CDR2 YFSETQ. This CDR3 region has 15 residues. CDR3 sequence (DNA): TGCGCCAGCAGCAATGGAGGGGTGTCTAATGAAAAACTGTTTTTT. This sequence encodes CASSNGGVSNEKLFF.

This chain joins TRBV13 and TRBJ2-7, with 9 bases lining up with TRBD2. Unmatched junction bases numbered 6, after V lost 0 bases and J lost 6 bases. Germline loops: CDR1 PRHDT, CDR2 FYEKMQ (reference sequence). The CDR3 extends over 15 amino acids. The chain's CDR3 is CASSLGSSGEIEQYF. The CDR3 bases are TGTGCCAGCAGCTTAGGTTCTAGCGGGGAGATCGAGCAGTACTTC.

For the CDR3, the DNA is TGTGCCACCAGCAGAGATACAGGACAGGGATATAGGTACGAGCAGTACTTC. It yields the protein CATSRDTGQGYRYEQYF. V is TRBV15 and J is TRBJ2-7, with 8 bases matching TRBD1. Germline trimming cut 0 bases from V and 4 bases from J; bases unmatched to any gene: 11. The CDR3 has 17 residues. Germline V CDR1 and CDR2: LNHNV, YYDKDF (reference sequence).

The chain recombines TRBV27 with TRBJ2-4; 9 bases are shared with TRBD1. Germline CDR1 reads MNHEY; CDR2 reads SMNVEV (reference sequence). V lost 6 bases, J lost 9 bases, and 3 bases stayed unmatched. The CDR3 loop spans 12 amino acids. Written as DNA, the CDR3 is TGTGCCAGCAGCGGACAGGGGCGCATTCAGTACTTC. Translated, it gives CASSGQGRIQYF.

The J gene is TRBJ1-5, the V gene TRBV15; D is perhaps TRBD1 (6 bases). V was clipped by 5 bases and J by 6 bases, with 17 bases between them. This CDR3 has 15 residues. Looked up from germline, CDR1 is LNHNV and CDR2 is YYDKDF (reference sequence). CDR3 residues: CATSASTGRGQPQHF. The CDR3, as DNA: TGTGCCACCAGCGCGTCGACAGGACGGGGTCAGCCCCAGCATTTT.

This CDR3 is CASTRTANTEAFF. CDR3 bases: TGTGCCAGCACCCGGACAGCTAACACTGAAGCTTTCTTT. The V gene is TRBV28, the J gene TRBJ1-1, with D perhaps TRBD1 (6 bases). The V end was cut by 7 bases, the J end by 2 bases, with 11 bases between. This CDR3 has 13 residues. Germline loops: CDR1 MDHEN, CDR2 SYDVKM.

V usage is TRBV19 and J usage is TRBJ2-5; TRBD2 aligns across 9 bases. CDR3 length equals 15 residues. From germline, CDR1 is LNHDA and CDR2 SQIVND (reference sequence). The V gene end was trimmed by 3 bases and the J gene end by 4 bases; junction bases not matched to a gene: 6. In nucleotides, the CDR3 is TGTGCCAGTAGTATTAGTAGCGGGAGAGGAGAGACCCAGTACTTC. Its protein product is CASSISSGRGETQYF.

This clone was seen only once. The rearrangement uses TRBV5-8 and TRBJ2-5; possibly TRBD1 for D (6 bases). Germline V gene sequence: CDR1 SGHTS, CDR2 YDEGEE. CDR3 length equals 14 residues. V shed 7 bases and J shed 3 bases, with 16 bases lying between them. The CDR3 DNA sequence: TGTGCCAGCTTTAAGGCGCCAGGGGAAGAGACCCAGTACTTC. Its translation is CASFKAPGEETQYF.

The chain employs TRBV18 and TRBJ1-2; 12 bases align to TRBD1. The CDR3 extends over 17 amino acids. J gave up 4 bases and V 3 bases, and 9 bases lay outside the gene matches. Germline CDR1 reads KGHSH; CDR2 reads LQKENI. The CDR3 spells CASSPPGTGGEVYGYTF. The CDR3 nucleotides read TGTGCCAGCTCACCGCCCGGGACAGGGGGCGAGGTCTATGGCTACACCTTC.

The DNA of the CDR3 is TGTGCCACCAGCAGAGCTGGGGGGGGCGATCAGCCCCAGCATTTT. Translated, it gives CATSRAGGGDQPQHF. J is TRBJ1-5 and V is TRBV15; tentatively, D is TRBD1 (6 bases). This CDR3 has 15 residues. Germline assignment: CDR1 LNHNV and CDR2 YYDKDF (reference sequence). Trimming left V 1 base short and J 5 bases short, with 12 bases between.

The rearrangement links TRBV28 to TRBJ1-2; D is undetermined. The CDR3 consists of 15 residues. The germline V gene has CDR1 MDHEN and CDR2 SYDVKM. Trimming stripped 6 bases from V and 4 bases from J, with 18 bases between. CDR3 sequence: CASRRHGFLSYGYTF. The CDR3 DNA reads as TGTGCCAGCAGACGCCACGGGTTTCTATCCTATGGCTACACCTTC.

The chain employs TRBV27 and TRBJ1-2, with a tentative D call TRBD1 (6 bases). This CDR3 region has 14 residues. V lost 0 bases, J lost 5 bases, and 10 bases lay in between. Germline-derived CDR1 and CDR2 are MNHEY and SMNVEV (reference sequence). CDR3 region: CASSLSGGRYGYTF. DNA for the CDR3: TGTGCCAGCAGTTTATCAGGGGGAAGGTATGGCTACACCTTC.

This clone was found a few times. This sequence joins TRBV5-5 and TRBJ2-7; 8 bases are shared with TRBD1. Germline V gives CDR1 SGHKS, CDR2 YYEKEE (reference sequence). Trimming at V came to 5 bases and at J to 2 bases, leaving 9 bases not matched to a gene. This CDR3 is built from 15 residues. In nucleotides, the CDR3 is TGTGCCAGCAGACCCGGACAGGGCTTTACCTACGAGCAGTACTTC. This sequence encodes CASRPGQGFTYEQYF.

The genes are TRBV11-1 and TRBJ2-7, with 7 bases fitting TRBD2. This CDR3 comprises 15 residues. J was trimmed by 3 bases and V by 1 base; bases with no gene match: 6. Looked up from germline, CDR1 is SGHAT and CDR2 is FQDESV (reference sequence). The CDR3 DNA reads TGTGCCAGCAGCTTAGTGCTAGCGGAGCACTACGAGCAGTACTTC. Translating gives CASSLVLAEHYEQYF.

This chain links TRBV19 with TRBJ2-3; 11 nucleotides align to TRBD2. The germline gives CDR1 LNHDA, CDR2 SQIVND (reference sequence). V lost 1 base and J lost 4; bases outside the gene matches: 7. The CDR3 contains 17 residues. Written as DNA, the CDR3 is TGTGCCAGTAGTATAGTAAAACTAGCGGGAGATTCAGATACGCAGTATTTT. Its protein is CASSIVKLAGDSDTQYF.

The CDR3 DNA reads TGTGCCAGCAGCCGGTCCGGGACACCGATCCAGCCCCAGCATTTT. This sequence encodes CASSRSGTPIQPQHF. The rearrangement uses TRBV27 and TRBJ1-5; a weak D match, TRBD1 (6 bases). The CDR3 totals 15 residues. V lost 6 bases, J lost 7 bases, and 19 bases lay in between. The germline V gene has CDR1 MNHEY and CDR2 SMNVEV (reference sequence).

The chain employs TRBV3-1 (or the pseudogene TRBV3-2) and TRBJ2-1; weak D call: TRBD1 (5 bases). V dropped 6 bases and J dropped 0 bases, with 12 bases sitting between them. The germline gives CDR1 LGHDT, CDR2 YNNKEL (reference sequence). CDR3 length: 15 residues. The CDR3 loop reads CASSTGRGSYNEQFF. The CDR3 DNA reads as TGTGCCAGCAGTACAGGAAGAGGCTCCTACAATGAGCAGTTCTTC.

The chain combines TRBV20-1 with TRBJ2-5; 7 bases line up with TRBD1. CDR1 is DFQATT and CDR2 is SNEGSKA in the germline V gene (reference sequence). This CDR3 contains 10 residues. The CDR3 is CRTGRETQYF. CDR3 bases: TGCAGGACAGGGAGAGAGACCCAGTACTTC.

The genes are TRBV28 and TRBJ1-2; TRBD1 aligns across 7 bases. The CDR3 has 13 amino acids. Germline V gene data show CDR1 as MDHEN and CDR2 as SYDVKM. J was trimmed by 8 bases and V by 6 bases; bases with no gene match: 9. In DNA, the CDR3 is TGTGCCAGCAGAGACTCAGGGGGTTGGGGCTACACCTTC. Its translation: CASRDSGGWGYTF.

The rearrangement links TRBV10-3 to TRBJ2-7; 9 nucleotides match TRBD1. Germline trimming cut 4 bases from V and 2 bases from J; bases unmatched to any gene: 12. Looked up from germline, CDR1 is ENHRY and CDR2 is SYGVKD. The CDR3 spans 17 residues. The CDR3 DNA sequence: TGTGCCATCAGTGTAGTCCCTGGACAGGGGTCAACCTACGAGCAGTACTTC. It encodes CAISVVPGQGSTYEQYF.

This chain connects TRBV7-9 to TRBJ2-7; D might be TRBD2 (6 bases). The CDR3 covers 14 residues. Trimming cost V 10 bases and J 4 bases, with 20 bases left between them. Germline lookup yields CDR1 SEHNR and CDR2 FQNEAQ (reference sequence). CDR3 region: CAISRGGIVYEQYF. CDR3 DNA sequence: TGTGCCATCTCTCGGGGCGGGATAGTATACGAGCAGTACTTC.

This clone occurred once. The rearrangement links TRBV7-8 to TRBJ2-7, with 12 bases fitting TRBD2. The CDR3 totals 15 residues. CDR1 is SGHVS and CDR2 is FQNEAQ in the germline V gene. V trimming: 5 bases; J trimming: 6 bases; junction bases outside the gene matches: 8. The CDR3, as DNA: TGTGCCAGCAGCCCGACTAGCGGGAGATTTTTCGAGCAGTACTTC. It codes for CASSPTSGRFFEQYF.

The chain has TRBV7-9 and TRBJ1-1; a possible D gene is TRBD1 (5 bases). CDR1 and CDR2 from the germline V gene are SEHNR and FQNEAQ (reference sequence). The CDR3 has 14 residues. Trimming took 6 bases from V and 4 from J, leaving 15 bases between them. The CDR3 region is CASRPSHGGTEAFF. The CDR3 DNA sequence: TGTGCCAGCAGACCGAGCCACGGGGGCACTGAAGCTTTCTTT.